This TCR beta chain stems from a study of T cell repertoires in ileal Crohn's disease. For the study at large: About 40% were active smokers at surgery; median disease duration was 7.9 years.

Patients were adults with ileal or ileocolonic Crohn's disease needing resection. The method was immunoSEQ multiplex PCR; TCRdb's version includes in-frame clones alone and lacks a portion of them. The table shows about 17,000 clones, with about 60% occurring only once. Trimming removed 6 bases at V and 1 base at J, with 12 bases between. Germline V CDR1 and CDR2: MNHEY, SVGAGI. This CDR3 has 15 amino acids. The receptor was derived from an adult with Crohn's disease. Source material: ileal tissue. This chain joins TRBV6-5 and TRBJ1-4, with TRBD1 as a possible D gene (6 bases). Here the CDR3 DNA reads TGTGCCAGCAGCCGCCGCAGGGGAACTAATGAAAAACTGTTTTTT. Protein: CASSRRRGTNEKLFF.